The 21 T cell receptor beta chains below come from one sample, sequenced in a study of OX40 agonist ivuxolimab in advanced cancers. The repertoire was sequenced with immunoSEQ multiplex PCR; TCRdb's copy has only in-frame clones and lacks some. Of 30,000 or so clones listed, approximately 80% are singletons. The sample was CD4+ or CD8+ T cells sorted from blood, taken in a trial of the OX40 agonist ivuxolimab. The receptors come from an adult with an advanced solid tumor such as melanoma, head and neck, liver or kidney cancer.

This chain connects TRBV4-2 to TRBJ1-4; 12 nucleotides match TRBD1. This CDR3 contains 16 residues. The germline V gene encodes CDR1 LGHNA and CDR2 YNFKEQ. The ends lost 0 bases at V and 8 bases at J; junction bases unmatched: 4. For the CDR3, the DNA is TGTGCCAGCAGCCAAGAATCGGGACAGGGGGCGGAAAAACTGTTTTTT. This sequence encodes CASSQESGQGAEKLFF.

This chain uses TRBV11-2 with TRBJ2-5; D not certain. Gene TRBJ2-7 matches the end of the DNA better, so the J call may be wrong. Germline V gene lookup returns CDR1 SGHAT and CDR2 FQNNGV. This CDR3 region has 14 residues. CDR3 protein: CASSLVGRSGEQYF. CDR3 coding DNA: TGTGCCAGCAGCTTAGTTGGTCGGTCGGGCGAGCAGTACTTC.

The chain has TRBV6-1 and TRBJ2-7; 9 nucleotides align to TRBD1. This CDR3 spans 15 amino acids. V was clipped by 6 bases and J by 1 base; unmatched bases: 7. CDR1 MNHNS and CDR2 SASEGT come from the germline V gene. Written as DNA, the CDR3 is TGTGCCAGCAGAGAGGCCGGGACAGGGTCCTACGAGCAGTACTTC. It specifies CASREAGTGSYEQYF.

This clone was counted a few times. The chain links TRBV29-1 to TRBJ1-6; 8 bases are a match to TRBD1. The trim removed 7 bases at V and 7 bases at J, leaving 6 bases unmatched. Germline CDR1 SQVTM, CDR2 ANQGSEA. The CDR3 is 13 residues long. The CDR3 is CSALTGENSPLHF. The CDR3, as DNA: TGCAGCGCGCTGACAGGGGAAAATTCACCCCTCCACTTT.

The chain employs TRBV9 and TRBJ2-5; TRBD2 is a possible D gene (6 bases). V dropped 3 bases and J dropped 1 base, with 31 bases sitting between them. This CDR3 region has 21 residues. Germline CDR1 reads SGDLS; CDR2 reads YYNGEE. CDR3 DNA: TGTGCCAGCAGCGGAAGAGGACTAATTTCAATTTACAATACCGTCCAAGAGACCCAGTACTTC. Translated: CASSGRGLISIYNTVQETQYF.

This clone was detected once. The rearrangement joins TRBV7-6 to TRBJ2-7; 8 nucleotides agree with TRBD2. The CDR3 is 14 residues long. Germline V gene sequence: CDR1 SGHVS, CDR2 FNYEAQ. With V trimmed by 3 bases and J by 0 bases, 1 base remained unmatched. The CDR3 loop reads CASSFGGGSYEQYF. CDR3 nucleotide sequence: TGTGCCAGCAGCTTCGGGGGGGGCTCCTACGAGCAGTACTTC. The complete variable domain, with remaining parts taken from reference TRBV7-6 and TRBJ2-7, reads GAGVSQSPRYKVTKRGQDVALRCDPISGHVSLYWYRQALGQGPEFLTYFNYEAQQDKSGLPNDRFSAERPEGSISTLTIQRTEQRDSAMYRCASSFGGGSYEQYFGPGTRLTVT.

As concerns this clone: Germline is not matched at one junction end, which may reflect a read error. This sample includes further DNA sequences coding for the same CDR3. The J gene is TRBJ2-5, the V gene TRBV2, with TRBD2 matching over 12 bases. Per germline, CDR1 SNHLY and CDR2 FYNNEI. The CDR3 runs to 15 residues. The DNA for the CDR3 is TGTGCCAGCACCGGGACTAGCGGGTACCAGGAGACCCAGTACTTC. The encoded protein is CASTGTSGYQETQYF.

This chain connects TRBV7-9 to TRBJ1-1; D is unresolved. Trimming removed 2 bases at V and 1 base at J, with 11 bases between. Germline V gene data show CDR1 as SEHNR and CDR2 as FQNEAQ (reference sequence). The length of the CDR3 is 15 residues. The CDR3 DNA sequence: TGTGCCAGCAGCTTAATGAGGATGACGAACACTGAAGCTTTCTTT. It is translated as CASSLMRMTNTEAFF.

Here the CDR3 DNA reads TGTGCCAGCAGTTTAGCACAGGGGGTGGGTGGCTACACCTTC. This gives the protein CASSLAQGVGGYTF. The rearrangement links TRBV27 to TRBJ1-2, with TRBD1 matching over 8 bases. The CDR3 sequence is 14 residues long. The germline gives CDR1 MNHEY, CDR2 SMNVEV (reference sequence). Germline trimming cut 2 bases from V and 7 bases from J; bases unmatched to any gene: 6.

In regard to this clone: Here the CDR3 omits its conserved ending phenylalanine or tryptophan, so a read error is the likely source. The limits of the CDR3 on the DNA are not certain, so only TCRdb's listed CDR3 is given. The gene calls are TRBV21-1 and TRBJ1-2. TRBV21-1 is reported as a pseudogene. Inclusive of both ends, the CDR3 amounts to 12 amino acids. The CDR3 sequence is CASSKGGDGYTL.

This clone was picked up a small number of times. This rearrangement joins TRBV10-2 to TRBJ1-1; possibly TRBD1 for D (5 bases). V lost 6 bases, J lost 2 bases, and 13 bases lay in between. CDR3 length: 14 residues. Germline loops: CDR1 WSHSY, CDR2 SAAADI. The CDR3 spells CASSPGLTNTEAFF. The CDR3 nucleotides read TGCGCCAGCAGCCCAGGGTTAACTAACACTGAAGCTTTCTTT.

The V and J genes are TRBV5-4 and TRBJ2-7; the D gene is possibly TRBD1 (8 bases). Between the trimmed V and J ends, which lost 4 bases and 3 bases, there was a span of 14 bases. In germline, CDR1 is SGHNT, CDR2 YYREEE (reference sequence). The CDR3 sequence is 14 residues long. CDR3: CASSGGDRRYEQYF. CDR3 bases: TGTGCCAGCAGCGGGGGGGACAGGCGCTACGAGCAGTACTTC.

The chain carries TRBV4-1 and TRBJ2-7; D is unresolved. V dropped 1 base and J dropped 2 bases, with 9 bases sitting between them. This CDR3 region has 14 residues. The germline CDR1 and CDR2 sequences are MGHRA and YSYEKL. CDR3 bases: TGCGCCAGCAGCCAAGGCCGAAGTGCCTACGAGCAGTACTTC. Protein: CASSQGRSAYEQYF.

J is TRBJ1-2 and V is TRBV5-1, with 9 bases identical to TRBD1. The CDR3 spans 14 residues. The germline CDR1 and CDR2 sequences are SGHRS and YFSETQ. J lost 6 bases, V lost 2 bases, and 5 bases had no gene match. The CDR3 loop is CASSLWTGEDGYTF. The CDR3 DNA reads TGCGCCAGCAGCTTATGGACAGGGGAAGATGGCTACACCTTC. The full variable domain, with the rest looked up from reference TRBV5-1 and TRBJ1-2, is KAGVTQTPRYLIKTRGQQVTLSCSPISGHRSVSWYQQTPGQGLQFLFEYFSETQRNKGNFPGRFSGRQFSNSRSEMNVSTLELGDSALYLCASSLWTGEDGYTFGSGTRLTVV.

This clone was detected only once. V usage is TRBV19 and J usage is TRBJ2-5; D could derive from TRBD1 or TRBD2 (5 bases each). Germline V gives CDR1 LNHDA, CDR2 SQIVND (reference sequence). This CDR3 spans 13 amino acids. V lost 1 base to trimming and J lost 7 bases, with 10 bases between them. The CDR3 region is CASSIGGSGTQYF. DNA of the CDR3: TGTGCCAGTAGTATAGGGGGGTCGGGGACCCAGTACTTC.

The rearrangement links TRBV30 to TRBJ2-3; tentative D call: TRBD2 (6 bases). The germline V gene has CDR1 GTSNPN and CDR2 SVGIG (reference sequence). V gave up 0 bases and J gave up 1 base, with 8 bases separating them. CDR3 length: 14 residues. The CDR3 region has the DNA TGTGCCTGGAGTGTGGGGACTGGCACAGATACGCAGTATTTT. Amino acid sequence: CAWSVGTGTDTQYF.

The count of this clone is one. The chain carries TRBV18 and TRBJ1-3; 9 nucleotides line up with TRBD1. Germline V gene lookup returns CDR1 KGHSH and CDR2 LQKENI. The CDR3 is 17 amino acids. Trimming at V came to 4 bases and at J to 4 bases, leaving 11 bases not matched to a gene. This CDR3 reads CASSLTDRGASGNTIYF. CDR3 in DNA: TGTGCCAGCTCACTAACGGACAGGGGAGCGTCAGGAAACACCATATATTTT.

This chain uses TRBV6-1 with TRBJ2-1; D is perhaps TRBD1 or TRBD2 (5 bases each). This CDR3 is built from 14 residues. CDR1 and CDR2 from the germline V gene are MNHNS and SASEGT. V lost 6 bases and J lost 4, with 13 bases in between. CDR3 region: CASRGRTLYNEQFF. Written as DNA, the CDR3 is TGTGCCAGCAGGGGACGTACCCTATACAATGAGCAGTTCTTC.

The chain combines TRBV30 with TRBJ2-7; D is unresolved. Germline CDR1 reads GTSNPN; CDR2 reads SVGIG (reference sequence). V was shortened by 3 bases and J by 5 bases, with 11 bases between the two germline ends. This CDR3 has 12 amino acids. This CDR3 is CAWRSTGHEQYF. Here the CDR3 DNA reads TGTGCCTGGAGGAGTACGGGCCACGAGCAGTACTTC.

V gene TRBV6-5 combines with J gene TRBJ2-1; D call uncertain. Per the germline V gene, CDR1 is MNHEY and CDR2 is SVGAGI. There are 11 residues in the CDR3. V lost 2 bases and J 6 bases, leaving 2 bases between the germline ends. The CDR3 DNA sequence: TGTGCCAGCAGTTACCCCAATGAGCAGTTCTTC. This encodes CASSYPNEQFF.

This clone was recorded a few times. The chain recombines TRBV29-1 with TRBJ2-7; 9 nucleotides line up with TRBD1. The CDR3 sequence is 15 residues long. Germline trimming cut 0 bases from V and 1 base from J; bases unmatched to any gene: 4. CDR1 and CDR2 (germline): SQVTM, ANQGSEA. The CDR3 region has the DNA TGCAGCGTTGAAGAGTGGGGACAGGGTTCCTACGAGCAGTACTTC. Protein: CSVEEWGQGSYEQYF.